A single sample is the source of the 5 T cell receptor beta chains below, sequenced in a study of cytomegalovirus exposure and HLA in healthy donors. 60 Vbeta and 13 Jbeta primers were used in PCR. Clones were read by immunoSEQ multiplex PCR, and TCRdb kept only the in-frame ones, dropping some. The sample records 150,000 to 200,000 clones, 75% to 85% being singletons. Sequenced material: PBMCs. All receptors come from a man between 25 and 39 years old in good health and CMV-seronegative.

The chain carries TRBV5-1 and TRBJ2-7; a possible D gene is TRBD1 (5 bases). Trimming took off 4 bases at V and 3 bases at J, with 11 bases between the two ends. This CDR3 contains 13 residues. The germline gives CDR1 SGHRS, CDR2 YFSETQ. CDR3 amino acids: CASSLDSHYEQYF. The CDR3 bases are TGCGCCAGCAGCCTAGACAGTCACTACGAGCAGTACTTC.

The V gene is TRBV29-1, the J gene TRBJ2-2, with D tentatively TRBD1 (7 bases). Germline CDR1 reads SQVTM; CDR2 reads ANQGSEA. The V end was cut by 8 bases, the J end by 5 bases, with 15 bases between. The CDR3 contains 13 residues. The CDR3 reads CSFRGEETGELFF. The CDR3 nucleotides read TGCAGCTTCAGGGGGGAAGAAACCGGGGAGCTGTTTTTT.

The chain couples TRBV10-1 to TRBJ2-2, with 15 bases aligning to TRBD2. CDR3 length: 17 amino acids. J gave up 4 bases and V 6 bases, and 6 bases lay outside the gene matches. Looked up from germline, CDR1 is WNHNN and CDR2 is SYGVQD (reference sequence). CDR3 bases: TGCGCCAGCAGCGGACTAGCGGGAGGGCCCGGCACCGGGGAGCTGTTTTTT. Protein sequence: CASSGLAGGPGTGELFF.

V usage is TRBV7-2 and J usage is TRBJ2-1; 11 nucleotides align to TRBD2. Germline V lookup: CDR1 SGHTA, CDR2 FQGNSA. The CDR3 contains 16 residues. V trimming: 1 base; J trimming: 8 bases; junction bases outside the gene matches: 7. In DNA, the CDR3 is TGTGCCAGCAGCTTAGGGTGGGTAGCGGGAGGGGATGAGCAGTTCTTC. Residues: CASSLGWVAGGDEQFF.

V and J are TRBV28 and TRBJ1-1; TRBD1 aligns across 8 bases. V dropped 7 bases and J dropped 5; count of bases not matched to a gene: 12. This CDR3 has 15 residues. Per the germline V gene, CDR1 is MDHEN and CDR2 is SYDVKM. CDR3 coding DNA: TGTGCCAGCACCCCCCGCGACAGGGGTTGGACTGAAGCTTTCTTT. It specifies CASTPRDRGWTEAFF.